Sequencing of this TCR beta chain was carried out in a study of T cells in Graves' hyperthyroidism and ophthalmopathy. J was trimmed by 8 bases and V by 2 bases; bases with no gene match: 5. Germline V gene data show CDR1 as SGHTA and CDR2 as FQGNSA. The CDR3 spans 15 residues. Amplification yielded TCR beta CDR3 regions, with RNA transcripts as the source. A set of HTBI primers served as the primers for a first-round RT-PCR of the TCR CDR3. TCRdb reanalysed the multiplex PCR reads using MiXCR and keeps one entry per CDR3 protein. The sample has 250,000 to 300,000 distinct CDR3 sequences, approximately 18% seen once; the top ten hold under 45%.

The sequencing sample was made of blood. This rearrangement joins TRBV7-2 to TRBJ2-1; 11 bases are a match to TRBD2. The TCR was taken from a man aged 50-59 years with Graves' ophthalmopathy. Written as DNA, the CDR3 is TGTGCCAGCAGCTTATGGACTAGCGGGCGGGATGAGCAGTTCTTC. It codes for CASSLWTSGRDEQFF.